This entry concerns a single T cell receptor beta chain. Germline CDR1 SGHNT, CDR2 YENEEA. J was trimmed by 0 bases and V by 5 bases; bases with no gene match: 12. The CDR3 length is 17 residues. This specimen belongs to a study of blood T cell repertoires in COVID-19. Looking at the study overall: COVID-19 samples from acute and convalescent phases originated in the United States, Italy and Spain. T cells, B-cell-depleted T cells, or PBMCs supplied cDNA or gDNA.

In the original workflow: Reference gene primer amplification in the assay estimated nucleated cell counts. The assay was immunoSEQ multiplex PCR, and TCRdb's table has in-frame clones only and misses some. The V and J calls and clone size were taken over from that table, and D and trimming were inferred from the DNA. The data show more than 80,000 clones, roughly 82% seen once. The clonotype comes from a middle-aged man with active or convalescent COVID-19. J is TRBJ1-2 and V is TRBV11-3; 7 nucleotides agree with TRBD1. What was sequenced was peripheral blood. The DNA of the CDR3 is TGTGCCAGCAGCCCGTTCCCGGGACAGATACCTAACTATGGCTACACCTTC. Protein product: CASSPFPGQIPNYGYTF.